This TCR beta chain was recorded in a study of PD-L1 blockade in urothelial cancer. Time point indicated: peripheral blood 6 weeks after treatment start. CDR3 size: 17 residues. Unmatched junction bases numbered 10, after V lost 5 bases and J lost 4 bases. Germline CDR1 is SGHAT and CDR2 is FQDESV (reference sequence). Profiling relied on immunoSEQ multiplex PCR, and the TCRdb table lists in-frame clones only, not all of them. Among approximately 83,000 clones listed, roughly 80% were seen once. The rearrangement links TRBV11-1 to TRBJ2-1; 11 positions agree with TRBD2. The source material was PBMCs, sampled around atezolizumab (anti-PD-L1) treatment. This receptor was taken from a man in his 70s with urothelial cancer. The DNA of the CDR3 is TGTGCCAGCAGCCGGTCTTTAGCGGGAGGGCAATACAATGAGCAGTTCTTC. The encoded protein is CASSRSLAGGQYNEQFF.